This entry lists 27 T cell receptor beta chains sequenced from one sample in a study of beta chain features in type 1 diabetes. Expressed TCRB transcripts were sequenced, since all the RNA that had been isolated was reverse transcribed. TCRdb's copy holds only in-frame clones and misses some; the assay was immunoSEQ multiplex PCR. The sample yields hundreds of thousands of clones, 6.5% to 10% seen once. Sample: central memory CD4+ T cells from blood. The receptors shown here come from a woman aged 18 to 35 in good health.

This clone was observed at least ten times. The chain has TRBV9 and TRBJ2-1, with 7 bases that match TRBD2. V lost 0 bases, J lost 6 bases, and 6 bases stayed unmatched. This CDR3 contains 15 residues. CDR1 is SGDLS, CDR2 YYNGEE, per germline. CDR3 DNA: TGTGCCAGCAGCGTAGCCAGCGGGGCAACCAATGAGCAGTTCTTC. Translating it yields CASSVASGATNEQFF.

Ten or more counts support this clone. V usage is TRBV11-3 and J usage is TRBJ2-2; D is unresolved. Germline CDR1 is SGHNT and CDR2 is YENEEA. The CDR3 loop spans 12 amino acids. V dropped 4 bases and J dropped 5 bases, with 5 bases sitting between them. In nucleotides, the CDR3 is TGTGCCAGCAGCTCCCTGACCGGGGAGCTGTTTTTT. Translated, it gives CASSSLTGELFF.

This clone was observed a few times. The J gene is TRBJ2-1, the V gene TRBV14; D gene ambiguous. The V gene's germline CDR1 is SGHDN and CDR2 FVKESK. V was trimmed by 0 bases and J by 13 bases, leaving 13 bases between them. The CDR3 loop spans 13 amino acids. In nucleotides, the CDR3 is TGTGCCAGCAGCCAAGATTCGCGCAACTTACAGTTCTTC. It yields the protein CASSQDSRNLQFF.

The gene calls are TRBV11-2 and TRBJ2-1; D remains ambiguous. Between the trimmed V and J ends, which lost 3 bases and 6 bases, there was a span of 6 bases. The CDR3 has 12 residues. The germline V gene encodes CDR1 SGHAT and CDR2 FQNNGV. DNA for the CDR3: TGTGCCAGCAGCTTTCAAGTCAATGAGCAGTTCTTC. Protein: CASSFQVNEQFF.

A few counts support this clone. The chain recombines TRBV7-9 with TRBJ2-3, with D perhaps TRBD2 (5 bases). Trimming pared 1 base from V and 10 bases from J, leaving 15 bases between. CDR1 is SEHNR and CDR2 is FQNEAQ in the germline V gene (reference sequence). The CDR3 runs to 14 residues. CDR3: CASSLGLLGRAQYF. In DNA form, the CDR3 reads TGTGCCAGCAGCTTAGGACTTCTAGGGAGAGCGCAGTATTTT. The full variable domain, its missing parts supplied by reference TRBV7-9 and TRBJ2-3, is DTGVSQNPRHKITKRGQNVTFRCDPISEHNRLYWYRQTLGQGPEFLTYFQNEAQLEKSRLLSDRFSAERPKGSFSTLEIQRTEQGDSAMYLCASSLGLLGRAQYFGPGTRLTVL.

Only a few counts were recorded for this clone. This chain joins TRBV6-6 and TRBJ1-1; D gene unclear. The CDR3 covers 12 residues. Germline lookup yields CDR1 MNHNY and CDR2 SVGAGI (reference sequence). V lost 2 bases and J 7 bases, leaving 8 bases between the germline ends. The DNA for the CDR3 is TGTGCCAGCAGTTACGTGCAGAGTGAAGCTTTCTTT. Its protein product is CASSYVQSEAFF.

The chain has TRBV5-1 and TRBJ1-1; D not resolved. V was trimmed by 6 bases and J by 2 bases, leaving 17 bases between them. Germline CDR1 reads SGHRS; CDR2 reads YFSETQ. This CDR3 is built from 15 residues. CDR3 sequence reads: CASTEGHNFNTEAFF. The CDR3 coding sequence is TGCGCCAGCACCGAAGGGCACAACTTCAACACTGAAGCTTTCTTT.

At least ten counts were recorded for this clone. This chain links TRBV11-2 with TRBJ2-1; 7 nucleotides match TRBD2. Per germline, CDR1 SGHAT and CDR2 FQNNGV. The ends lost 2 bases at V and 2 bases at J; junction bases unmatched: 3. CDR3 length: 15 residues. The DNA of the CDR3 is TGTGCCAGCAGCTTAATACTAGCGACCTACAATGAGCAGTTCTTC. It translates to CASSLILATYNEQFF. Filled out from reference TRBV11-2 and TRBJ2-1, the complete variable domain reads EAGVAQSPRYKIIEKRQSVAFWCNPISGHATLYWYQQILGQGPKLLIQFQNNGVVDDSQLPKDRFSAERLKGVDSTLKIQPAKLEDSAVYLCASSLILATYNEQFFGPGTRLTVL.

The chain employs TRBV9 and TRBJ1-3; D remains unclear. Germline CDR1 is SGDLS and CDR2 is YYNGEE. This CDR3 has 15 residues. The ends were cut back, 3 bases at V and 4 bases at J, with 14 bases in the middle. The CDR3, as DNA: TGTGCCAGCAGCGGGTCACGGACTACCGGAAACACCATATATTTT. This gives the protein CASSGSRTTGNTIYF.

The rearrangement joins TRBV15 to TRBJ1-6; D is possibly TRBD1 (5 bases). The CDR3 totals 16 residues. CDR1 and CDR2 (germline): LNHNV, YYDKDF (reference sequence). V lost 1 base and J 5 bases, leaving 12 bases between the germline ends. This chain's CDR3 is CATSRGQGRDNSPLHF. DNA for the CDR3: TGTGCCACCAGCAGAGGTCAGGGAAGGGATAATTCACCCCTCCACTTT. Looking up the rest from reference TRBV15 and TRBJ1-6 gives the full variable domain: DAMVIQNPRYQVTQFGKPVTLSCSQTLNHNVMYWYQQKSSQAPKLLFHYYDKDFNNEADTPDNFQSRRPNTSFCFLDIRSPGLGDTAMYLCATSRGQGRDNSPLHFGNGTRLTVT.

This rearrangement joins TRBV7-9 to TRBJ2-1, with 8 positions matching TRBD2. Germline V CDR1 and CDR2: SEHNR, FQNEAQ (reference sequence). The CDR3 covers 14 residues. J gave up 12 bases and V 1 base, and 8 bases lay outside the gene matches. The CDR3 here is CASSLGGGSGVQFF. The DNA of the CDR3 is TGTGCCAGCAGCTTAGGCGGGGGGTCTGGCGTGCAGTTCTTC. The full variable domain, rest sourced from reference TRBV7-9 and TRBJ2-1, is DTGVSQNPRHKITKRGQNVTFRCDPISEHNRLYWYRQTLGQGPEFLTYFQNEAQLEKSRLLSDRFSAERPKGSFSTLEIQRTEQGDSAMYLCASSLGGGSGVQFFGPGTRLTVL.

This clone was counted at least ten times. The gene calls are TRBV28 and TRBJ2-1; 7 bases are shared with TRBD1. Trimming cost V 6 bases and J 5 bases; bases outside gene matches: 16. The V gene's germline CDR1 is MDHEN and CDR2 SYDVKM. The CDR3 is made up of 17 amino acids. CDR3 coding DNA: TGTGCCAGCAGCCAGGGGGTCGGGGCGGATGGGCACAATGAGCAGTTCTTC. Translated: CASSQGVGADGHNEQFF.

The genes are TRBV5-1 and TRBJ2-2; 7 bases map to TRBD2. This CDR3 region has 17 residues. Unmatched junction bases numbered 9, after V lost 3 bases and J lost 1 base. Germline CDR1 reads SGHRS; CDR2 reads YFSETQ. The CDR3 nucleotides read TGCGCCAGCAGCTCCACGGCGGGAGTACAGAACACCGGGGAGCTGTTTTTT. It yields the protein CASSSTAGVQNTGELFF.

This chain connects TRBV18 to TRBJ1-1; no clear D. Trimming left V 5 bases short and J 1 base short, with 5 bases between. The CDR3 covers 12 residues. CDR1 KGHSH and CDR2 LQKENI come from the germline V gene. CDR3 sequence: CASSGQNTEAFF. DNA of the CDR3: TGTGCCAGCTCAGGGCAGAACACTGAAGCTTTCTTT. The variable domain in full, completed from reference TRBV18 and TRBJ1-1, reads NAGVMQNPRHLVRRRGQEARLRCSPMKGHSHVYWYRQLPEEGLKFMVYLQKENIIDESGMPKERFSAEFPKEGPSILRIQQVVRGDSAAYFCASSGQNTEAFFGQGTRLTVV.

There are many counts of this clone. The gene calls are TRBV4-3 and TRBJ1-3, with unresolved D. Germline V gene lookup returns CDR1 LGHNA and CDR2 YSLEER. The CDR3 length is 16 residues. The germline V and J ends were trimmed by 0 bases and 0 bases, with 9 bases remaining between them. CDR3 in amino acids: CASSQDPGLSGNTIYF. The CDR3 coding sequence is TGCGCCAGCAGCCAAGATCCTGGACTCTCTGGAAACACCATATATTTT.

V and J are TRBV7-2 and TRBJ2-3, with 11 bases aligning to TRBD2. This CDR3 has 16 residues. The V gene end was trimmed by 2 bases and the J gene end by 8 bases; junction bases not matched to a gene: 9. Germline V lookup: CDR1 SGHTA, CDR2 FQGNSA. CDR3 region: CASSLTSGSIFGTQYF. As DNA, the CDR3 is TGTGCCAGCAGCTTAACTAGCGGGAGTATTTTCGGTACGCAGTATTTT. The variable domain in full, completed from reference TRBV7-2 and TRBJ2-3, reads GAGVSQSPSNKVTEKGKDVELRCDPISGHTALYWYRQSLGQGLEFLIYFQGNSAPDKSGLPSDRFSAERTGGSVSTLTIQRTQQEDSAVYLCASSLTSGSIFGTQYFGPGTRLTVL.

This clone showed up just a few times. The chain links TRBV7-8 to TRBJ2-1, with TRBD2 identical over 9 bases. The CDR3 runs 14 residues. Per germline, CDR1 SGHVS and CDR2 FQNEAQ. Trimming cost V 4 bases and J 8 bases; bases outside gene matches: 6. CDR3 sequence reads: CASSSRTSVYEQFF. The DNA for the CDR3 is TGTGCCAGCAGCTCCCGGACTAGCGTCTATGAGCAGTTCTTC.

This clone was seen a handful of times. The CDR3 DNA reads as TGCGCCAGCAGCCTCGGGACTAGCGGGAGGGGTGGCTATGAGCAGTTCTTC. Its translation is CASSLGTSGRGGYEQFF. The J gene is TRBJ2-1, the V gene TRBV4-1, with TRBD2 matching over 16 bases. This CDR3 is 17 amino acids long. J gave up 8 bases and V 4 bases, and 8 bases lay outside the gene matches. From germline, CDR1 is MGHRA and CDR2 YSYEKL.

The V call is TRBV5-4, the J call TRBJ2-6; D is uncertain. From germline, CDR1 is SGHNT and CDR2 YYREEE (reference sequence). CDR3 length: 14 residues. V was pared by 2 bases and J by 4 bases, with 7 bases between. In nucleotides, the CDR3 is TGTGCCAGCAGCTTTTGGCAGGGGGCCAACGTCCTGACTTTC. It yields the protein CASSFWQGANVLTF.

This clone has just a few counts. The chain has TRBV7-9 and TRBJ1-2, with 7 bases identical to TRBD1. The ends lost 10 bases at V and 9 bases at J; junction bases unmatched: 11. Looked up from germline, CDR1 is SEHNR and CDR2 is FQNEAQ (reference sequence). This CDR3 is 12 amino acids long. The CDR3 DNA is TGTGCCACCAATCAGGGGGAGGGAAGCTACACCTTC. Its protein is CATNQGEGSYTF.

This clone was seen only a few times. The rearrangement links TRBV6-1 to TRBJ2-2; 9 bases match TRBD1. The ends lost 8 bases at V and 6 bases at J; junction bases unmatched: 10. Germline V gene data show CDR1 as MNHNS and CDR2 as SASEGT. This CDR3 is 15 amino acids long. CDR3 sequence: CASARTGDSAGELFF. Here the CDR3 DNA reads TGTGCCAGCGCAAGGACAGGGGATTCGGCCGGGGAGCTGTTTTTT.

In its sample, this clone was seen many times. The gene calls are TRBV13 and TRBJ2-2; 7 nucleotides align to TRBD2. CDR1 and CDR2 from the germline V gene are PRHDT and FYEKMQ (reference sequence). This CDR3 contains 14 residues. The V gene end was trimmed by 5 bases and the J gene end by 4 bases; junction bases not matched to a gene: 4. CDR3 loop: CASSRGGPTGELFF. CDR3 DNA: TGTGCCAGCAGCCGCGGGGGACCCACCGGGGAGCTGTTTTTT.

In this sample, this clone turned up many times. The chain joins TRBV19 to TRBJ2-2, with D uncertain. The germline V gene has CDR1 LNHDA and CDR2 SQIVND (reference sequence). This CDR3 contains 13 residues. V was shortened by 5 bases and J by 4 bases, with 8 bases between the two germline ends. The CDR3 DNA follows: TGTGCCAGTAGTGTTTCAGGCACCGGGGAGCTGTTTTTT. Protein product: CASSVSGTGELFF.

There are many counts of this clone. This rearrangement joins TRBV7-9 to TRBJ2-1; D unresolved. V shed 0 bases and J shed 5 bases, with 11 bases lying between them. CDR1 is SEHNR, CDR2 FQNEAQ, per germline (reference sequence). The CDR3 is 15 amino acids. The CDR3 region is CASSLAKNINNEQFF. DNA for the CDR3: TGTGCCAGCAGCTTAGCGAAGAACATAAACAATGAGCAGTTCTTC.

This clone appeared a few times. The chain uses TRBV10-3 and TRBJ2-6; D is unclear. The V and J ends lost 10 bases and 4 bases respectively, with 17 bases between them. There are 15 residues in the CDR3. Germline loops: CDR1 ENHRY, CDR2 SYGVKD. The CDR3 reads CASTPAKGGANVLTF. The CDR3 DNA sequence: TGTGCCAGCACGCCGGCAAAGGGAGGGGCCAACGTCCTGACTTTC.

The sample holds many counts of this clone. CDR3 region: CASRNSDRGNQPQHF. DNA for the CDR3: TGTGCCAGCAGAAACAGCGACAGGGGAAATCAGCCCCAGCATTTT. V usage is TRBV6-1 and J usage is TRBJ1-5; 8 nucleotides agree with TRBD1. Germline loops: CDR1 MNHNS, CDR2 SASEGT. The CDR3 is 15 amino acids. J was trimmed by 4 bases and V by 6 bases; bases with no gene match: 8.

The CDR3 bases are TGCGCCAGCAGCCAAGATAAGCGGGACGCCTACAATGAGCAGTTCTTC. It encodes CASSQDKRDAYNEQFF. The chain joins TRBV4-3 to TRBJ2-1, with 7 bases matching TRBD2. The junction had 4 bases not matched to a gene; V was cut back by 0 bases and J by 2 bases. The germline CDR1 and CDR2 sequences are LGHNA and YSLEER. The CDR3 length is 16 residues.